This T cell receptor (beta chain) came from a study of T cell responses to AZD1222 COVID-19 vaccine. Whole-study findings and limits: CD4 TCRs linked to vaccination spanned spike, dominating at 160-218 and 743-854.

Clones were read by immunoSEQ multiplex PCR, and TCRdb kept only the in-frame ones, dropping some. The table has 95,000 to 130,000 clones, roughly 93% seen once; the top ten hold about 2.7%. Comments on this clone: What it binds is not known.

In germline, CDR1 is SGHNT, CDR2 YYREEE (reference sequence). The ends lost 7 bases at V and 1 base at J; junction bases unmatched: 15. The CDR3 is made up of 17 amino acids. The source material was peripheral blood, sampled on day 0 of AZD1222 vaccination. This chain links TRBV5-4 with TRBJ1-1; 8 nucleotides match TRBD1. The clonotype comes from an adult in good health. CDR3 protein: CASPGGDRSLKNTEAFF. The DNA of the CDR3 is TGTGCCAGCCCAGGGGGGGACAGGAGTCTCAAGAACACTGAAGCTTTCTTT.